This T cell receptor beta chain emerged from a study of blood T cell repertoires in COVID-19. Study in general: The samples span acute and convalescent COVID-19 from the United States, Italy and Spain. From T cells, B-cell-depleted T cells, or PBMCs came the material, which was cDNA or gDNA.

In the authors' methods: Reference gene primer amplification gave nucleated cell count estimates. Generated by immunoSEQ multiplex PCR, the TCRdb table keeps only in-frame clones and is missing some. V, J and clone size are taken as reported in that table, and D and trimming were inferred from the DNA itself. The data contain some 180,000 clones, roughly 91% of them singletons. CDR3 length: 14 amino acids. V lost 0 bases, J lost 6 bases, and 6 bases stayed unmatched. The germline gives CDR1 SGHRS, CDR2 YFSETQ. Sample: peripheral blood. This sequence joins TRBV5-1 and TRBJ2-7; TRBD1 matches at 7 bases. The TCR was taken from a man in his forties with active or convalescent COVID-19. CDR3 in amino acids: CASSLAGGISEQYF. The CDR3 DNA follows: TGCGCCAGCAGCTTGGCAGGGGGAATCTCCGAGCAGTACTTC.